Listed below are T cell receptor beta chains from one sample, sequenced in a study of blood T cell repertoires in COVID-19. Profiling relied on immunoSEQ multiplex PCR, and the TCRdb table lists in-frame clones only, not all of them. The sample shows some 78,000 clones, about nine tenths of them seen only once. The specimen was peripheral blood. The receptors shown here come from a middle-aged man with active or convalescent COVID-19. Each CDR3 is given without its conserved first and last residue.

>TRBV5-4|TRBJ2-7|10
AGGTGTYEQY
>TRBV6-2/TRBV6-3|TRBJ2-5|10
ASSLPPGTQY
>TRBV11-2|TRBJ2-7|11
ASSLVRAYEQY
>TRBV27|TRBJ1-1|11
ASSPTGYTEAF
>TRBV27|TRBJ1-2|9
ASGRFMAYT
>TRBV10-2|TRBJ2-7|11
ASSETTAGEQY
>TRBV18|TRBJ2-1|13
ASSLGGLADSEQF
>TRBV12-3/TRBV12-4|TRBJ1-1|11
ASRGQGNTEAF
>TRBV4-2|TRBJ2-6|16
ASSQVVGQTSGANVLT
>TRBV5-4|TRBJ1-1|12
ASSLDGVNTEAF
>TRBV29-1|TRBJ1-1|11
SVDGQLNTEAF
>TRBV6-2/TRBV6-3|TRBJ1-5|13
ASSYGGGLNQPQH
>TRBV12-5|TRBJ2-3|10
ASGFSTDTQY
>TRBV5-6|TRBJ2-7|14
ASSLGGTFIVYEQY
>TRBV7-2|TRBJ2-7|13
ASLGSLAGMGEQY
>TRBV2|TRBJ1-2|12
ASSSTGQSLGYT
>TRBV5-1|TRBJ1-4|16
ASSFLGTGKGGDEKLF
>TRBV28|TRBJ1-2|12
ASSSQGAAGGYT
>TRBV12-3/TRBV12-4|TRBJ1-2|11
ASSPDRVLGYT
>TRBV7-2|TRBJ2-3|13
ASSLERGRTDTQY
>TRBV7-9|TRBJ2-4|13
ASSLVTSGKNIQY
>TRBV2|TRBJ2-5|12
ASRPGQGIGTQY
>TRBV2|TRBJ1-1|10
ASKQGFSEAF
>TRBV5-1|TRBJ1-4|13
ASRQMGQVNEKLF
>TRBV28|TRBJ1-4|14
ASSSTGVGTSEKLF
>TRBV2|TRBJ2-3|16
ASSARGLAGPSTDTQY
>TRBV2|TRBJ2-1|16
ARRTGGHLSGRAYEQF
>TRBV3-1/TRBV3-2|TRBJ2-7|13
ASSLTNWGVGEQY
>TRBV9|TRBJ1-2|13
ASSVEQGTTYGYT
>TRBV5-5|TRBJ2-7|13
ASSLVLGEEGEQY
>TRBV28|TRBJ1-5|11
ASRGGKNQPQH
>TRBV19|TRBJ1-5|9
ASSISGIQH
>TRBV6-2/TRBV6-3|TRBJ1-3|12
ASSGDRGRYTIY
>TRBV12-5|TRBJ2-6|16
ASGTSSILSSGANVLT
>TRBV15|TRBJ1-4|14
ATSRGGEATNEKLF
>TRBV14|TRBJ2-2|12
ASRGQGGTGELF
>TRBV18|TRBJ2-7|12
ASSPDRVVDEQY
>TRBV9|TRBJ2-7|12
ASSLRDHGYEQY
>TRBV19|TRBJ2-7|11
ASSGLAGVEQY
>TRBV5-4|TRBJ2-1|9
ASSDSSEQF
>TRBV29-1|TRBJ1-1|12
SVALTGGNTEAF